The 10 T cell receptor beta chains below were found in one sample sequenced in a study of regulatory T cells in long-lasting Graves disease. Time point: persistent/refractory GD, antithyroid drugs over 5 years with positive TRAb. The TCR library used RNA extracted from PBMCs. With iRepertoire HTBI primers and Arm-PCR of CDR3 regions, TCR beta libraries were built. One entry per CDR3 protein results from TCRdb running MiXCR on the multiplex PCR reads. The sample has over 300,000 distinct CDR3 sequences, roughly a fifth seen once. This sample comprised peripheral blood mononuclear cells (PBMCs), obtained when the disease was refractory, from a patient treated with antithyroid drugs. The receptors here all came from a female donor with Graves disease.

In its sample, this clonotype was seen a few times. The V gene is TRBV28, the J gene TRBJ2-7, with D possibly matching TRBD2 (6 bases). V lost 10 bases and J 9 bases, leaving 19 bases between the germline ends. Per the germline V gene, CDR1 is MDHEN and CDR2 is SYDVKM. CDR3 length: 12 amino acids. CDR3 in amino acids: CATGLLNQGQYF. The CDR3 nucleotides read TGTGCCACGGGACTTTTGAACCAGGGGCAGTACTTC. The whole variable domain, remainder taken from reference TRBV28 and TRBJ2-7, is DVKVTQSSRYLVKRTGEKVFLECVQDMDHENMFWYRQDPGLGLRLIYFSYDVKMKEKGDIPEGYSVSREKKERFSLILESASTNQTSMYLCATGLLNQGQYFGPGTRLTVT.

This clonotype turned up a few times. The chain recombines TRBV30 with TRBJ2-5; the D gene is possibly TRBD1 (7 bases). CDR1 is GTSNPN, CDR2 SVGIG, per germline (reference sequence). The CDR3 spans 12 residues. The ends were cut back, 3 bases at V and 3 bases at J, with 8 bases in the middle. CDR3 residues: CAWSRGEETQYF. In DNA, the CDR3 is TGTGCCTGGAGCAGGGGGGAAGAGACCCAGTACTTC.

The chain is built from TRBV11-2 and TRBJ2-3; 7 positions agree with TRBD1. The length of the CDR3 is 15 residues. Trimming removed 5 bases from V and 2 bases from J; junction bases left unmatched: 7. Germline loops: CDR1 SGHAT, CDR2 FQNNGV. The CDR3 reads CASSRSDRFTDTQYF. The DNA of the CDR3 is TGTGCCAGCAGCCGCTCGGACAGGTTCACAGATACGCAGTATTTT.

The sample holds many counts of this clonotype. The rearrangement uses TRBV28 and TRBJ1-2; D gene ambiguous. CDR3 length: 13 amino acids. Germline assignment: CDR1 MDHEN and CDR2 SYDVKM. V dropped 6 bases and J dropped 3 bases, with 11 bases sitting between them. CDR3 amino acids: CASRVGPDYGYTF. The CDR3 bases are TGTGCCAGCAGGGTAGGACCTGACTATGGCTACACCTTC.

For this clonotype: A much larger clone differs from this one at a single base, so this may be a read error. The chain recombines TRBV6-2 or TRBV6-3 with TRBJ2-2; 7 nucleotides match TRBD1. This CDR3 comprises 14 residues. Germline CDR1 is MNHEY and CDR2 is SVGEGT. The CDR3 DNA is TGTGCCAGCAGCTCGACAGGGTACACCTGGGAGCTGTTTTTT. Its protein product is CASSSTGYTWELFF.

J is TRBJ1-6 and V is TRBV11-3; 8 nucleotides line up with TRBD1. The ends lost 1 base at V and 13 bases at J; junction bases unmatched: 6. This CDR3 has 14 amino acids. Germline CDR1 reads SGHNT; CDR2 reads YENEEA. The CDR3 bases are TGTGCCAGCAGCTTAGGACAGGGGTTTATCCCCCTCCACTTT. Translated, it gives CASSLGQGFIPLHF.

This clonotype has ten or more counts. The chain employs TRBV2 and TRBJ2-7; 10 bases agree with TRBD2. Germline V gene data show CDR1 as SNHLY and CDR2 as FYNNEI. V shed 6 bases and J 3 bases; nucleotides not matched to a gene: 5. The CDR3 contains 14 residues. The CDR3 DNA reads TGTGCCAGCAGAAAGCGGGAGGGCCGCTACGAGCAGTACTTC. The encoded protein is CASRKREGRYEQYF.

Remarks on this clonotype: This could be a read error, since a much larger clone is one nucleotide away. The chain joins TRBV28 to TRBJ2-7, with no clear D. Germline CDR1 reads MDHEN; CDR2 reads SYDVKM. The CDR3 covers 15 residues. The CDR3 DNA sequence: TGTGCCAGCAGTTGGGGTGGCCCTACCCACTACGGGCAGTACTTC. Amino acid sequence: CASSWGGPTHYGQYF.

This clonotype came up a few times. The V call is TRBV30, the J call TRBJ2-7; 10 bases are shared with TRBD2. There are 15 residues in the CDR3. Germline CDR1 and CDR2: GTSNPN and SVGIG (reference sequence). Trimming at V came to 3 bases and at J to 3 bases, leaving 8 bases not matched to a gene. The CDR3 nucleotides read TGTGCCTGGAGCAACCCGGGACTAGCGCGCTACGAGCAGTACTTC. Amino acids: CAWSNPGLARYEQYF.

The rearrangement links TRBV15 to TRBJ2-6, with a possible D match to TRBD2 (6 bases). CDR1 and CDR2 (germline): LNHNV, YYDKDF (reference sequence). V was cut by 1 base and J by 3 bases, with 10 bases left in between. The CDR3 spans 16 residues. CDR3 region: CATSRAREFGANVLTF. The CDR3 bases are TGTGCCACCAGCAGAGCCCGGGAGTTTGGGGCCAACGTCCTGACTTTC.